This passage covers 28 T cell receptor beta chains from one sample sequenced in a study of cytomegalovirus exposure and HLA in healthy donors. The PCR ran on 60 Vbeta and 13 Jbeta primers. The table came from immunoSEQ multiplex PCR; TCRdb's copy has only in-frame clones and leaves some out. This sample carries roughly 160,000 clones, roughly 84% of them seen once, and the ten largest clones take just over 2.5%. The specimen sequenced was PBMCs. These receptors all come from a man between 25 and 39 years old in good health and CMV-seropositive.

The chain uses TRBV7-2 and TRBJ1-4; no firm D call. Germline V gene sequence: CDR1 SGHTA, CDR2 FQGNSA. The V and J ends lost 0 bases and 1 base respectively, with 6 bases between them. The CDR3 spans 15 residues. The CDR3, as DNA: TGTGCCAGCAGCTTAGCGGCGGGAACTAATGAAAAACTGTTTTTT. This gives the protein CASSLAAGTNEKLFF.

The V and J genes are TRBV19 and TRBJ2-5, with D perhaps TRBD2 (6 bases). Trimming left V 6 bases short and J 4 bases short, with 15 bases between. The CDR3 runs 14 residues. The germline CDR1 and CDR2 sequences are LNHDA and SQIVND (reference sequence). In DNA, the CDR3 is TGTGCCAGTAGACTAGCTCAAGGGTCAGAGACCCAGTACTTC. It yields the protein CASRLAQGSETQYF.

As to this clone: One junction end does not reproduce the germline sequence, and a read error may be involved. In DNA, the CDR3 is TGCGCCAGCAGCAACCGACAGGGGATGAACACTGAAGCTTTCTTT. Translated, it gives CASSNRQGMNTEAFF. J is TRBJ1-1 and V is TRBV5-5; 8 bases line up with TRBD1. CDR3 size: 15 residues. Germline-derived CDR1 and CDR2 are SGHKS and YYEKEE (reference sequence).

V and J are TRBV18 and TRBJ2-5; perhaps TRBD2 as D (6 bases). Trimming removed 7 bases from V and 1 base from J, with 10 bases in between. The CDR3 is made up of 13 amino acids. Germline CDR1 and CDR2: KGHSH and LQKENI. The CDR3 sequence: CASFTGVQETQYF. In DNA, the CDR3 is TGTGCCAGCTTCACGGGGGTCCAAGAGACCCAGTACTTC.

This clone has more than one count but fewer than ten. This sequence joins TRBV6-6 and TRBJ2-6, with D maybe TRBD2 (5 bases). CDR3 length: 14 amino acids. Trimming removed 5 bases at V and 0 bases at J, with 5 bases between. Germline V CDR1 and CDR2: MNHNY, SVGAGI (reference sequence). Here the CDR3 reads CASSRDSGANVLTF. DNA for the CDR3: TGTGCCAGCAGTCGGGACTCTGGGGCCAACGTCCTGACTTTC.

The chain uses TRBV6-1 and TRBJ1-1; D unclear. Germline V gene data show CDR1 as MNHNS and CDR2 as SASEGT. The length of the CDR3 is 11 residues. Trimming stripped 10 bases from V and 8 bases from J, with 14 bases between. For the CDR3, the DNA is TGTGCCACCAAGGAGGAGTTCGAAGCTTTCTTT. Protein sequence: CATKEEFEAFF.

The V gene is TRBV2, the J gene TRBJ2-1, with D perhaps matching TRBD2 (7 bases). The CDR3 is 15 amino acids. The germline V gene encodes CDR1 SNHLY and CDR2 FYNNEI. Trimming took 8 bases from V and 6 from J, leaving 20 bases between them. The chain's CDR3 is CASRWVLGGGNEQFF. In DNA, the CDR3 is TGTGCCAGCCGCTGGGTACTGGGAGGGGGCAATGAGCAGTTCTTC.

The chain has TRBV11-3 and TRBJ2-7, with 7 bases fitting TRBD1. Germline-derived CDR1 and CDR2 are SGHNT and YENEEA. The CDR3 loop spans 15 amino acids. J was trimmed by 5 bases and V by 5 bases; bases with no gene match: 12. The DNA of the CDR3 is TGTGCCAGCAGCCCCACGACAGGGAGCTTGGACGAGCAGTACTTC. Encoded protein: CASSPTTGSLDEQYF.

The rearrangement uses TRBV15 and TRBJ2-1, with a possible D match to TRBD2 (5 bases). V was cut by 3 bases and J by 0 bases, with 18 bases left in between. The CDR3 is 18 amino acids. From germline, CDR1 is LNHNV and CDR2 YYDKDF (reference sequence). CDR3 protein: CATSSSNQTGSSYNEQFF. CDR3 DNA sequence: TGTGCCACCAGCAGTTCCAATCAGACGGGGAGCTCCTACAATGAGCAGTTCTTC.

V is TRBV27 and J is TRBJ2-2, with 12 positions matching TRBD2. CDR1 MNHEY and CDR2 SMNVEV come from the germline V gene (reference sequence). Unmatched junction bases numbered 4, after V lost 5 bases and J lost 3 bases. The CDR3 runs to 16 residues. The DNA for the CDR3 is TGTGCCAGCAGTCCAGGACTAGCGGGGTACACCGGGGAGCTGTTTTTT. Its protein is CASSPGLAGYTGELFF.

In its sample, this clone was seen a few times. The chain carries TRBV4-3 and TRBJ2-3; D ambiguous. The length of the CDR3 is 16 residues. Germline V gene lookup returns CDR1 LGHNA and CDR2 YSLEER. V was cut by 0 bases and J by 0 bases, with 10 bases left in between. The CDR3 DNA reads TGCGCCAGCAGCCAAGATTTCGCCACTAGCACAGATACGCAGTATTTT. This gives the protein CASSQDFATSTDTQYF.

The J gene is TRBJ2-1, the V gene TRBV10-3; 7 bases agree with TRBD1. This CDR3 contains 15 residues. Trimming at V came to 0 bases and at J to 2 bases, leaving 1 base not matched to a gene. Germline CDR1 reads ENHRY; CDR2 reads SYGVKD. The DNA for the CDR3 is TGTGCCATCAGTGAGTCTGACAGGGCCTACAATGAGCAGTTCTTC. It specifies CAISESDRAYNEQFF.

The rearrangement joins TRBV5-1 to TRBJ1-2; possibly TRBD1 for D (6 bases). This CDR3 has 17 amino acids. CDR1 SGHRS and CDR2 YFSETQ come from the germline V gene. V lost 3 bases to trimming and J lost 2 bases, with 20 bases between them. CDR3 coding DNA: TGCGCCAGCAGCTCCCCAAGGCTGACAGGCCCGAACTATGGCTACACCTTC. Translated: CASSSPRLTGPNYGYTF.

This rearrangement joins TRBV7-9 to TRBJ1-2, with D perhaps matching TRBD1 (6 bases). The CDR3 covers 12 residues. Looked up from germline, CDR1 is SEHNR and CDR2 is FQNEAQ (reference sequence). The CDR3 region has the DNA TGTTCCTGGGGCGGGGGCCCTTATGGCTACACCTTC. Translated, it gives CSWGGGPYGYTF. Filled out from reference TRBV7-9 and TRBJ1-2, the complete variable domain reads DTGVSQNPRHKITKRGQNVTFRCDPISEHNRLYWYRQTLGQGPEFLTYFQNEAQLEKSRLLSDRFSAERPKGSFSTLEIQRTEQGDSAMYLCSWGGGPYGYTFGSGTRLTVV.

This clone is a singleton in its sample. The chain recombines TRBV15 with TRBJ1-5; D is ambiguous. V lost 0 bases and J lost 7, with 10 bases in between. Germline V gene data show CDR1 as LNHNV and CDR2 as YYDKDF (reference sequence). This CDR3 comprises 14 residues. The CDR3 DNA reads TGTGCCACCAGCAGAGATTTGTCTACCCAGCCCCAGCATTTT. This gives the protein CATSRDLSTQPQHF.

The chain joins TRBV5-4 to TRBJ2-1; TRBD2 matches at 11 bases. The CDR3 extends over 18 amino acids. In germline, CDR1 is SGHNT, CDR2 YYREEE (reference sequence). The V and J ends lost 4 bases and 3 bases, in that order; junction bases with no gene match: 12. CDR3 loop: CASSPGGALAGVYNEQFF. The CDR3, as DNA: TGTGCCAGCAGCCCTGGAGGGGCACTAGCGGGAGTCTACAATGAGCAGTTCTTC.

This chain uses TRBV29-1 with TRBJ1-1, with 8 bases identical to TRBD1. Germline V gene data show CDR1 as SQVTM and CDR2 as ANQGSEA. This CDR3 spans 14 amino acids. Unmatched junction bases numbered 12, after V lost 6 bases and J lost 6 bases. The CDR3 nucleotides read TGCAGCGTCAGCTTTCCGGACAGGGTGGCTGAAGCTTTCTTT. Protein: CSVSFPDRVAEAFF. The full variable domain, rest sourced from reference TRBV29-1 and TRBJ1-1, is SAVISQKPSRDICQRGTSLTIQCQVDSQVTMMFWYRQQPGQSLTLIATANQGSEATYESGFVIDKFPISRPNLTFSTLTVSNMSPEDSSIYLCSVSFPDRVAEAFFGQGTRLTVV.

This clone appeared many times. The V gene is TRBV5-5, the J gene TRBJ2-7; D might be TRBD2 (6 bases). CDR1 and CDR2 (germline): SGHKS, YYEKEE (reference sequence). The V gene lost 0 bases and the J gene lost 4 bases, with 11 bases spanning the gap. This CDR3 has 14 residues. The CDR3 loop reads CASSLAGERYEQYF. As DNA, the CDR3 is TGTGCCAGCAGCTTGGCGGGGGAGCGGTACGAGCAGTACTTC.

The gene calls are TRBV5-1 and TRBJ2-2; 8 positions match TRBD1. This CDR3 is built from 16 residues. The junction had 4 bases not matched to a gene; V was cut back by 2 bases and J by 1 base. Germline CDR1 and CDR2: SGHRS and YFSETQ. Here the CDR3 DNA reads TGCGCCAGCAGCTTCCGGACAGGGCTGAACACCGGGGAGCTGTTTTTT. It encodes CASSFRTGLNTGELFF.

V and J are TRBV5-1 and TRBJ1-6; the D is unclear. Trimming took off 0 bases at V and 13 bases at J, with 17 bases between the two ends. This CDR3 is built from 15 residues. The germline CDR1 and CDR2 sequences are SGHRS and YFSETQ. This CDR3 is CASSLEEARGIPLHF. The CDR3 DNA follows: TGCGCCAGCAGCTTGGAGGAGGCCCGAGGGATTCCCCTCCACTTT.

The chain uses TRBV19 and TRBJ1-2; 7 positions match TRBD1. The CDR3 is made up of 15 amino acids. The germline CDR1 and CDR2 sequences are LNHDA and SQIVND (reference sequence). V gave up 9 bases and J gave up 2 bases; unmatched junction bases: 12. The CDR3 reads CARKGLQGTNYGYTF. The DNA for the CDR3 is TGTGCCAGAAAGGGCCTACAGGGGACCAACTATGGCTACACCTTC.

The chain is built from TRBV11-3 and TRBJ2-2, with TRBD2 matching over 11 bases. After removal of 4 bases from V and 5 bases from J, the junction contained 9 bases not matched to a gene. Germline V gene sequence: CDR1 SGHNT, CDR2 YENEEA. This CDR3 has 17 residues. The CDR3 here is CASSSPGLADGTGELFF. The CDR3, as DNA: TGTGCCAGCAGCTCCCCGGGACTAGCGGACGGAACCGGGGAGCTGTTTTTT.

V and J are TRBV4-1 and TRBJ2-3; 14 nucleotides match TRBD2. V gave up 4 bases and J gave up 1 base; unmatched junction bases: 13. CDR3 length equals 20 residues. Germline-derived CDR1 and CDR2 are MGHRA and YSYEKL. Written as DNA, the CDR3 is TGCGCCAGCAGCCTCCAACGAGGGGGACTAGCGGGAGCCCGCACAGATACGCAGTATTTT. Translation gives CASSLQRGGLAGARTDTQYF.

This rearrangement joins TRBV10-3 to TRBJ2-3; TRBD1 matches at 7 bases. Losses at the gene ends were 6 bases for V and 0 bases for J; bases not matched to a gene: 3. The V gene's germline CDR1 is ENHRY and CDR2 SYGVKD. CDR3 length equals 14 residues. CDR3 residues: CAISSTGSTDTQYF. The CDR3 DNA is TGTGCCATCAGCTCGACAGGGAGCACAGATACGCAGTATTTT.

In its sample, this clone was seen once. The rearrangement uses TRBV4-2 and TRBJ1-1, with D possibly TRBD1 on 5 matching bases. The CDR3 is made up of 16 amino acids. Germline assignment: CDR1 LGHNA and CDR2 YNFKEQ. Trimming took off 0 bases at V and 3 bases at J, with 14 bases between the two ends. In DNA form, the CDR3 reads TGTGCCAGCAGCCAAGAAGGCCGGAGGGGCTACACTGAAGCTTTCTTT. Protein sequence: CASSQEGRRGYTEAFF.

In DNA, the CDR3 is TGCGCCAGCAGCTTGGCGGCGGGAGTGAGCAATGAGCAGTTCTTC. Encoded protein: CASSLAAGVSNEQFF. The J gene is TRBJ2-1, the V gene TRBV5-1; 7 nucleotides agree with TRBD2. Losses at the gene ends were 0 bases for V and 6 bases for J; bases not matched to a gene: 6. CDR3 length: 15 amino acids. Germline V gene sequence: CDR1 SGHRS, CDR2 YFSETQ.

This clone was counted once. The genes are TRBV30 and TRBJ2-7, with TRBD1 matching over 8 bases. V was pared by 3 bases and J by 2 bases, with 9 bases of the junction left unmatched. CDR3 length: 15 amino acids. In germline, CDR1 is GTSNPN, CDR2 SVGIG (reference sequence). Written as DNA, the CDR3 is TGTGCCTGGAGCTTGACCTCAGGGGGCGCCTACGAGCAGTACTTC. Its translation: CAWSLTSGGAYEQYF.

This clone was counted between two and nine times. The chain links TRBV4-2 to TRBJ1-5; TRBD1 agrees at 7 bases. Germline V gene data show CDR1 as LGHNA and CDR2 as YNFKEQ. The CDR3 consists of 17 residues. The ends lost 3 bases at V and 1 base at J; junction bases unmatched: 9. The CDR3 loop is CASSQRQGPGSNQPQHF. The CDR3 DNA reads as TGTGCCAGCAGCCAGAGACAGGGCCCGGGGAGCAATCAGCCCCAGCATTTT.